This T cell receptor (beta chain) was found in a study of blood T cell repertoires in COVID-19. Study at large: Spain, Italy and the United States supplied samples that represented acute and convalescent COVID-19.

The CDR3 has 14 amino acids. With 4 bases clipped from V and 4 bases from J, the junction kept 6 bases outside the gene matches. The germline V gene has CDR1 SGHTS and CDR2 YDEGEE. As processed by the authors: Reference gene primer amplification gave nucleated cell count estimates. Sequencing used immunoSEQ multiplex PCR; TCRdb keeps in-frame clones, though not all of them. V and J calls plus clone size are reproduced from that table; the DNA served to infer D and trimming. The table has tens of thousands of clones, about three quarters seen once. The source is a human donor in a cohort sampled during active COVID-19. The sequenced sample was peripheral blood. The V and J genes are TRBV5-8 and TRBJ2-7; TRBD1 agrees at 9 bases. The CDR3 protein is CASSRKQGAYEQYF. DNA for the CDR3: TGTGCCAGCAGCCGAAAACAGGGGGCGTACGAGCAGTACTTC.